This record covers a single TCR beta chain. Its antigen remains unidentified. The method, 5' RACE with UMI labels, was used to prepare the TRB cDNA libraries. TCRdb re-called the 5' RACE reads and catalogs CDR3 proteins one per entry, DNA excluded. Found here are about 86,000 distinct CDR3 sequences; the top ten clones hold about 0.8%. The study sorted every CD8+ T cell subset in triplicate at under 350,000 cells each. This entry comes from a study of CXCR3-negative and CXCR3-positive naive CD8 T cells. General study results and limits: Naive cells that were CXCR3-positive had more hydrophobic TRB CDR3s (compared with CXCR3-negative naive cells). Similar TRBV-TRBJ usage characterized naive CXCR3-negative and CXCR3-positive cells; memory cells differed.

In germline, CDR1 is SGHVS, CDR2 FQNEAQ. The CDR3 has 15 residues. Sample: naive CXCR3+ CD8+ T cells from blood. Subset described: CD45RO-CCR7+CD27+CD95- naive CD8+ T cells expressing CXCR3 (TNR3+). The receptor was derived from a human donor in good health. Some clones in this sample may be carry-over from other donors' samples. V and J are TRBV7-8 and TRBJ1-5; TCRdb's assignment of TRBD1 cannot be checked, as there is no DNA. The CDR3 here is CASSTPQGSGQPQHF.